One sample yielded the 26 T cell receptor beta chains listed below, sequenced in a study of vaccination and CD4 T cells after COVID-19. As to treatment: approximately 9-day PBMC culture with coronavirus spike peptide pools or control peptides (ViraFEST assay). Their antigens are not known. Cultured CD4+ T cells had their DNA profiled by the Oncomine TCR Beta short-read assay. Each CDR3 protein gets one entry after TCRdb re-called the PCR reads with MiXCR. The table records around 16,000 distinct CDR3 sequences, approximately 48% of them present only once. Sequencing was carried out using CD4+ T cells from blood, cultured in vitro. Receptor source: a human donor who had recovered from COVID-19.

The V and J genes are TRBV7-2 and TRBJ2-3, with D unclear. Germline values: CDR1 SGHTA, CDR2 FQGNSA. The CDR3 contains 12 residues. The V gene lost 5 bases and the J gene lost 2 bases, with 5 bases spanning the gap. The CDR3 sequence is CASSLSTDTQYF. The DNA for the CDR3 is TGTGCCAGCAGCCTATCCACAGATACGCAGTATTTT. Full variable domain (missing parts from reference TRBV7-2 and TRBJ2-3): GAGVSQSPSNKVTEKGKDVELRCDPISGHTALYWYRQSLGQGLEFLIYFQGNSAPDKSGLPSDRFSAERTGGSVSTLTIQRTQQEDSAVYLCASSLSTDTQYFGPGTRLTVL.

The chain has TRBV20-1 and TRBJ2-7; a weak D match, TRBD1 (6 bases). Trimming stripped 1 base from V and 1 base from J, with 17 bases between. Germline CDR1 DFQATT, CDR2 SNEGSKA (reference sequence). The CDR3 loop spans 16 amino acids. CDR3 sequence: CSARAPPGHPSYEQYF. In DNA form, the CDR3 reads TGCAGTGCTAGAGCGCCCCCGGGACACCCGTCCTACGAGCAGTACTTC.

The chain is built from TRBV6-2 or TRBV6-3 and TRBJ1-6, with a possible D match to TRBD1 (5 bases). Trimming took off 6 bases at V and 9 bases at J, with 18 bases between the two ends. In germline, CDR1 is MNHEY, CDR2 SVGEGT. The CDR3 length is 15 residues. CDR3 coding DNA: TGTGCCAGCAGATCTGGACATCTGGGGGGTTCACCCCTCCACTTT. This sequence encodes CASRSGHLGGSPLHF.

The CDR3 loop is CASSLGGGYSYEQYF. The CDR3 DNA reads as TGTGCCAGCAGTTTAGGGGGAGGGTACTCCTACGAGCAGTACTTC. V gene TRBV27 combines with J gene TRBJ2-7; 7 bases are shared with TRBD2. Losses at the gene ends were 2 bases for V and 0 bases for J; bases not matched to a gene: 4. This CDR3 comprises 15 residues. Germline V lookup: CDR1 MNHEY, CDR2 SMNVEV (reference sequence).

The chain has TRBV19 and TRBJ2-3; no definite D call. Germline values: CDR1 LNHDA, CDR2 SQIVND (reference sequence). This CDR3 region has 15 residues. V dropped 2 bases and J dropped 0 bases, with 9 bases sitting between them. The CDR3 loop reads CASSILGPSTDTQYF. As DNA, the CDR3 is TGTGCCAGTAGTATACTCGGTCCCAGCACAGATACGCAGTATTTT.

The CDR3 sequence: CASSLGTQGYTF. The CDR3 DNA reads TGTGCCAGCTCACTAGGGACTCAAGGCTACACCTTC. The V gene is TRBV18, the J gene TRBJ1-2; tentatively, D is TRBD1 (5 bases). The germline V gene has CDR1 KGHSH and CDR2 LQKENI. Trimming left V 4 bases short and J 8 bases short, with 11 bases between. The CDR3 loop spans 12 amino acids. Variable domain in full (rest from reference TRBV18 and TRBJ1-2): NAGVMQNPRHLVRRRGQEARLRCSPMKGHSHVYWYRQLPEEGLKFMVYLQKENIIDESGMPKERFSAEFPKEGPSILRIQQVVRGDSAAYFCASSLGTQGYTFGSGTRLTVV.

The chain is built from TRBV5-1 and TRBJ2-7, with D unresolved. Germline loops: CDR1 SGHRS, CDR2 YFSETQ. This CDR3 region has 15 residues. V lost 2 bases and J lost 6, with 18 bases in between. This chain's CDR3 is CASSFSRGPSREQYF. Here the CDR3 DNA reads TGCGCCAGCAGCTTTTCCCGCGGTCCCTCCCGCGAGCAGTACTTC. Full variable domain (rest looked up from reference TRBV5-1 and TRBJ2-7): KAGVTQTPRYLIKTRGQQVTLSCSPISGHRSVSWYQQTPGQGLQFLFEYFSETQRNKGNFPGRFSGRQFSNSRSEMNVSTLELGDSALYLCASSFSRGPSREQYFGPGTRLTVT.

This sequence joins TRBV11-3 and TRBJ2-7; the D is unclear. Looked up from germline, CDR1 is SGHNT and CDR2 is YENEEA. Between the trimmed V and J ends, which lost 0 bases and 0 bases, there was a span of 9 bases. The CDR3 runs to 15 residues. The CDR3 loop reads CASSLDQVSSYEQYF. The CDR3 DNA is TGTGCCAGCAGCTTAGATCAAGTCAGCTCCTACGAGCAGTACTTC.

The chain uses TRBV27 and TRBJ2-2, with D hard to call. Trimming took off 0 bases at V and 7 bases at J, with 12 bases between the two ends. The CDR3 is 15 residues long. Germline V lookup: CDR1 MNHEY, CDR2 SMNVEV (reference sequence). The CDR3 is CASSLSMELIGELFF. The CDR3, as DNA: TGTGCCAGCAGTTTATCGATGGAGTTGATCGGGGAGCTGTTTTTT.

The genes are TRBV10-3 and TRBJ1-6; D gene uncertain. Looked up from germline, CDR1 is ENHRY and CDR2 is SYGVKD. V was shortened by 8 bases and J by 14 bases, with 19 bases between the two germline ends. This CDR3 has 13 residues. CDR3 sequence reads: CAIETHHIPSLHF. In nucleotides, the CDR3 is TGTGCCATCGAAACCCATCACATTCCCTCCCTCCACTTT.

CDR3 sequence (DNA): TGCAGCGTAGGGGGTTCCAGTCTCTATGGCTACACCTTC. This encodes CSVGGSSLYGYTF. The rearrangement uses TRBV29-1 and TRBJ1-2, with a weak D call TRBD1 (6 bases). This CDR3 spans 13 amino acids. V lost 6 bases to trimming and J lost 4 bases, with 15 bases between them. The germline gives CDR1 SQVTM, CDR2 ANQGSEA. The full variable domain, completed using reference TRBV29-1 and TRBJ1-2, is SAVISQKPSRDICQRGTSLTIQCQVDSQVTMMFWYRQQPGQSLTLIATANQGSEATYESGFVIDKFPISRPNLTFSTLTVSNMSPEDSSIYLCSVGGSSLYGYTFGSGTRLTVV.

This chain connects TRBV6-5 to TRBJ1-3; tentative D call: TRBD1 (5 bases). This CDR3 region has 15 residues. Germline V lookup: CDR1 MNHEY, CDR2 SVGAGI. V lost 2 bases to trimming and J lost 3 bases, with 11 bases between them. CDR3 bases: TGTGCCAGCAGTTACGAGCGGGGGGTTGGAAACACCATATATTTT. Its protein is CASSYERGVGNTIYF.

The genes are TRBV9 and TRBJ2-2, with TRBD2 matching 7 bases. The junction had 2 bases not matched to a gene; V was cut back by 6 bases and J by 6 bases. Germline CDR1 is SGDLS and CDR2 is YYNGEE. The length of the CDR3 is 12 residues. CDR3 protein: CASKRGAGELFF. The CDR3 coding sequence is TGTGCCAGCAAACGGGGGGCCGGGGAGCTGTTTTTT.

A few counts support this clonotype. The chain couples TRBV6-5 to TRBJ1-4, with D perhaps matching TRBD1 (5 bases). The CDR3 totals 13 residues. Germline lookup yields CDR1 MNHEY and CDR2 SVGAGI. Deletions cut 2 bases from V and 8 bases from J, with 9 bases between. This CDR3 is CASSYRGSEKLFF. For the CDR3, the DNA is TGTGCCAGCAGTTACAGGGGAAGCGAAAAACTGTTTTTT.

The V call is TRBV19, the J call TRBJ1-2; D possibly corresponds to TRBD1 (6 bases). Germline lookup yields CDR1 LNHDA and CDR2 SQIVND (reference sequence). Trimming stripped 3 bases from V and 4 bases from J, with 12 bases between. The CDR3 contains 14 residues. This CDR3 reads CASSMQGPPYGYTF. In nucleotides, the CDR3 is TGTGCCAGTAGTATGCAGGGGCCTCCCTATGGCTACACCTTC.

CDR3 sequence (DNA): TGTGCCAGCAGCTCCGGGCCGACGAGCTATGGCTACACCTTC. Translation: CASSSGPTSYGYTF. The chain links TRBV11-1 to TRBJ1-2; D unclear. Trimming removed 4 bases from V and 4 bases from J, with 13 bases in between. CDR1 and CDR2 from the germline V gene are SGHAT and FQDESV (reference sequence). The CDR3 has 14 amino acids. Looking up the rest from reference TRBV11-1 and TRBJ1-2 gives the full variable domain: EAEVAQSPRYKITEKSQAVAFWCDPISGHATLYWYRQILGQGPELLVQFQDESVVDDSQLPKDRFSAERLKGVDSTLKIQPAELGDSAMYLCASSSGPTSYGYTFGSGTRLTVV.

V gene TRBV7-2 combines with J gene TRBJ1-2, with D perhaps matching TRBD1 (5 bases). The V end lost 3 bases, the J end lost 8 bases, and 19 bases lay between the germline ends. The CDR3 spans 15 residues. The germline V gene has CDR1 SGHTA and CDR2 FQGNSA. The CDR3 DNA is TGTGCCAGCAGCTTTACAGGAGTGGGGTCCTACGGCTACACCTTC. Amino acid sequence: CASSFTGVGSYGYTF.

V usage is TRBV7-8 and J usage is TRBJ1-5, with a weak D call TRBD1 (6 bases). Trimming removed 5 bases from V and 5 bases from J, with 13 bases in between. The length of the CDR3 is 14 residues. Germline CDR1 is SGHVS and CDR2 is FQNEAQ. CDR3 nucleotides: TGTGCCAGCAGCCCCACAGGGCTGGATCAGCCCCAGCATTTT. Translated: CASSPTGLDQPQHF.

The rearrangement joins TRBV2 to TRBJ1-2; maybe TRBD1 (5 bases). This CDR3 has 11 amino acids. The germline V and J ends were trimmed by 7 bases and 11 bases, with 14 bases remaining between them. CDR1 SNHLY and CDR2 FYNNEI come from the germline V gene. The CDR3 DNA reads as TGTGCCAGCAAAGGGGTTGAAAGGTACACCTTC. Amino acid sequence: CASKGVERYTF.

The chain links TRBV11-3 to TRBJ2-3; weak D call: TRBD1 (6 bases). Germline CDR1 and CDR2: SGHNT and YENEEA. The V end lost 3 bases, the J end lost 2 bases, and 9 bases lay between the germline ends. The CDR3 is 14 amino acids. The CDR3 nucleotides read TGTGCCAGCAGCTTGGACAGATCCACAGATACGCAGTATTTT. This codes for CASSLDRSTDTQYF. The whole variable domain, remainder taken from reference TRBV11-3 and TRBJ2-3, is EAGVVQSPRYKIIEKKQPVAFWCNPISGHNTLYWYLQNLGQGPELLIRYENEEAVDDSQLPKDRFSAERLKGVDSTLKIQPAELGDSAVYLCASSLDRSTDTQYFGPGTRLTVL.

The chain is built from TRBV10-3 and TRBJ2-3; D is possibly TRBD2 (6 bases). This CDR3 comprises 14 residues. CDR1 is ENHRY and CDR2 is SYGVKD in the germline V gene. V dropped 6 bases and J dropped 4 bases, with 14 bases sitting between them. The CDR3 nucleotides are TGTGCCATCAGCGTCCTCGCGGGGTCAGATACGCAGTATTTT. Protein product: CAISVLAGSDTQYF.

The chain uses TRBV18 and TRBJ1-1; unclear D gene. The CDR3 contains 12 residues. V was trimmed by 6 bases and J by 2 bases, leaving 7 bases between them. Per the germline V gene, CDR1 is KGHSH and CDR2 is LQKENI. Here the CDR3 DNA reads TGTGCCAGCTCTCGTTCAAACACTGAAGCTTTCTTT. Amino acids: CASSRSNTEAFF.

Only a few counts were recorded for this clonotype. The rearrangement uses TRBV20-1 and TRBJ1-5; the D is unclear. This CDR3 is built from 13 residues. Trimming cost V 6 bases and J 0 bases, with 9 bases left between them. Germline V gene data show CDR1 as DFQATT and CDR2 as SNEGSKA (reference sequence). The CDR3 sequence: CSAGMYSNQPQHF. The CDR3 coding sequence is TGCAGTGCAGGGATGTATAGCAATCAGCCCCAGCATTTT.

This clonotype was counted once. The V and J genes are TRBV30 and TRBJ2-7; unclear D gene. With 3 bases removed from V and 3 bases from J, the gap between germline ends came to 15 bases. This CDR3 is 14 amino acids long. In germline, CDR1 is GTSNPN, CDR2 SVGIG (reference sequence). The CDR3: CAWSPLGPDYEQYF. The DNA of the CDR3 is TGTGCCTGGAGCCCACTCGGACCAGACTACGAGCAGTACTTC. Supplemented by reference TRBV30 and TRBJ2-7, the full variable domain reads SQTIHQWPATLVQPVGSPLSLECTVEGTSNPNLYWYRQAAGRGLQLLFYSVGIGQISSEVPQNLSASRPQDRQFILSSKKLLLSDSGFYLCAWSPLGPDYEQYFGPGTRLTVT.

J is TRBJ2-5 and V is TRBV7-3; TRBD1 or TRBD2 may be the D gene (5 bases each). CDR1 SGHTA and CDR2 FQGTGA come from the germline V gene. V gave up 6 bases and J gave up 1 base, with 15 bases separating them. This CDR3 contains 15 residues. The CDR3 DNA reads as TGTGCCAGCAGTGTGACCGGGACCACCCAAGAGACCCAGTACTTC. Amino acids: CASSVTGTTQETQYF.

The genes are TRBV5-6 and TRBJ1-6; a weak D match, TRBD1 (5 bases). V was shortened by 4 bases and J by 9 bases, with 11 bases between the two germline ends. There are 13 residues in the CDR3. Per germline, CDR1 SGHDT and CDR2 YYEEEE. CDR3 residues: CASSPGGGSPLHF. Written as DNA, the CDR3 is TGTGCCAGCAGCCCTGGGGGGGGTTCACCCCTCCACTTT.